This T cell receptor beta chain stems from a study of CD8 T cells in ankylosing spondylitis. General study results and limits: Disease-associated clones were CD8+ and fairly uncommon in peripheral blood. A motif of under 10 highly homologous TCR beta variants was seen as apparently characteristic of ankylosing spondylitis blood. Clones tied to disease were said to be significantly enriched in matched ankylosing spondylitis synovial fluid.

The V segment lost 3 bases and the J segment 6 bases; nucleotides outside the gene matches: 6. The CDR3 contains 15 residues. Germline CDR1 reads SGDLS; CDR2 reads YYNGEE. Quantitative 5'-RACE with molecular barcodes produced the TCR beta libraries. From the 5' RACE reads, TCRdb called clonotypes with MiXCR, one entry per CDR3 protein. The sample has about 250,000 distinct CDR3 sequences; roughly 18% are singletons. Worth noting for this clonotype: Its antigen remains unknown.

The chain carries TRBV9 and TRBJ1-6; 7 bases are shared with TRBD1. Sequencing was carried out using blood, either unsorted or a sorted T cell fraction (not recorded which). This clonotype originated in a male donor with ankylosing spondylitis or in good health (not recorded which). The CDR3 coding sequence is TGTGCCAGCAGCGCCGGGACAGCGGTTAATTCACCCCTCCACTTT. This sequence encodes CASSAGTAVNSPLHF. The variable domain in full, with the rest retrieved from reference TRBV9 and TRBJ1-6, is DSGVTQTPKHLITATGQRVTLRCSPRSGDLSVYWYQQSLDQGLQFLIQYYNGEERAKGNILERFSAQQFPDLHSELNLSSLELGDSALYFCASSAGTAVNSPLHFGNGTRLTVT.